This T cell receptor (beta chain) derives from a study of cytomegalovirus exposure and HLA in healthy donors. Study-level findings and limits: Earlier findings revealed that most TCR beta V segments proved productive either about 87% or about 30% of the time.

The study ran its PCR with 60 Vbeta and 13 Jbeta primers. Sequencing used immunoSEQ multiplex PCR; TCRdb keeps in-frame clones, though not all of them. Of around 140,000 clones listed, roughly 77% were seen once; the top ten hold 3.3%. Ten or more counts support this clone. The antigen is undetermined. The V gene end was trimmed by 11 bases and the J gene end by 8 bases; junction bases not matched to a gene: 9. CDR3 length equals 13 residues. Looked up from germline, CDR1 is MNHNY and CDR2 is SVGAGI (reference sequence). J is TRBJ2-1 and V is TRBV6-6; 10 nucleotides align to TRBD2. The clonotype originates from a middle-aged man in good health and CMV-seronegative. Sample: PBMCs. The CDR3, as DNA: TGTGCCGGGGGGGAGCTAGCGGGGGATGAGCAGTTCTTC. Protein sequence: CAGGELAGDEQFF.